These T cell receptor beta chains were read from a single sample in a study of Tregs in tolerant kidney transplant recipients. Sequencing was performed with immunoSEQ multiplex PCR; in TCRdb, only in-frame clones are kept and a portion is missing. The sample consists of about 110,000 clones, 85% to 90% of them appearing once. The sample was CD4+ T cells from blood, taken before the transplant. These TCRs come from a human donor who received a combined kidney and bone marrow transplant. The CDR3 runs from the conserved cysteine through the conserved F or W. Each record gives: CDR3 DNA, CDR3 protein, V gene, clone size, J gene, D gene. A D gene is named only where the DNA matches it firmly. Only some rows state a clone size, as once, few, many or a class for expanded clones.

TGTGCCAGCACTACCGGGAGTAGAGGGGAGCAGTACTTC CASTTGSRGEQYF TRBV7-2 . TRBJ2-7 .
TGTGCCAGCAGCGCCCGGGACAGAGAAACCTACGAGCAGTACTTC CASSARDRETYEQYF TRBV21-1 . TRBJ2-7 .
TGTGCCAGCAGCTTGTACGGGAATAGCAATCAGCCCCAGCATTTT CASSLYGNSNQPQHF TRBV5-6 . TRBJ1-5 .
TGTGCCAGCAGTCTGTCGGGGGGGCGGGCATACAATGAGCAGTTCTTC CASSLSGGRAYNEQFF TRBV28 . TRBJ2-1 TRBD2
TGTGCCAGCAGTGGGGGGGGCAGGGCCCTCGGTCAGCCCCAGCATTTT CASSGGGRALGQPQHF TRBV2 . TRBJ1-5 .
TGTGCCAGCAGCCATCGGACAGGGTCCTACGAGCAGTACTTC CASSHRTGSYEQYF TRBV5-4 . TRBJ2-7 TRBD1
TGTGCCAGCAGCGTGAGGGAAAGCACAGATACGCAGTATTTT CASSVRESTDTQYF TRBV9 . TRBJ2-3 .
TGTGCCAGCAGCTTAGGTTTCGGCGAGGGGCAGTTCTTC CASSLGFGEGQFF TRBV7-2 once TRBJ2-1 .
TGTGCCTGCGGGGTAGTCGGTGTAACAGATACGCAGTATTTT CACGVVGVTDTQYF TRBV2 . TRBJ2-3 .
TGTGCGTTGTCGGGGACATACCTCTACGAGCAGTACTTC CALSGTYLYEQYF TRBV6-5 few TRBJ2-7 .
TGCGCCAGCAGCCAAACTAGCGGGGGGGCCCCCGGGGAGCTGTTTTTT CASSQTSGGAPGELFF TRBV5-1 . TRBJ2-2 TRBD2
TGTACCAGCAGCTCCGCCGAGGAGAAGTACTATGGCTACACCTTC CTSSSAEEKYYGYTF TRBV28 . TRBJ1-2 .
TGTGCCAGCAGCGTGGGGACAGCAGATACGCAGTATTTT CASSVGTADTQYF TRBV11-3 . TRBJ2-3 TRBD1
TGTGCCAGCGCAGGCGCCCCGAGCTACGAGCAGTACTTC CASAGAPSYEQYF TRBV28 . TRBJ2-7 .
TGTGCCAGCAGCGCCCTCGACAGGGTGAACACTGAAGCTTTCTTT CASSALDRVNTEAFF TRBV11-2 . TRBJ1-1 TRBD1
TGTGCCGGCCTGGGACTAGCGGTCACCGGGGAGCTGTTTTTT CAGLGLAVTGELFF TRBV2 few TRBJ2-2 TRBD2
TGTGCCAGCAAGAGGAGCAGGCAGTTCTTC CASKRSRQFF TRBV28 . TRBJ2-1 .
TGTGCCAGCTCACCGGGACTCAACACTGAAGCTTTCTTT CASSPGLNTEAFF TRBV18 . TRBJ1-1 .
TGTGCCAGCAGTTATCAGGGGAGCACAGATACGCAGTATTTT CASSYQGSTDTQYF TRBV27 . TRBJ2-3 .
TGTGCCAGCAGTCCCGACAGGGATAAAAACATTCAGTACTTC CASSPDRDKNIQYF TRBV5-4 . TRBJ2-4 TRBD1
TGCGCCAGCAGCTTGGGAGAGAACACTGAAGCTTTCTTT CASSLGENTEAFF TRBV5-1 . TRBJ1-1 .
TGTGCCAGCAGCTTACAGGGGGCGTGGGAGACCCAGTACTTC CASSLQGAWETQYF TRBV7-9 . TRBJ2-5 TRBD1
TGTGCCAGCTCAAATTCAGGGGACGTTGTCTATGGCTACACCTTC CASSNSGDVVYGYTF TRBV18 . TRBJ1-2 .
TGTGCCAGCTCACCCGGCGCGGGGAGTACGGGTGAGCAGTACTTC CASSPGAGSTGEQYF TRBV18 . TRBJ2-7 .
TGTGCCAGCAGCTTAGCCGGAGACAGGGGCGAGTACTTC CASSLAGDRGEYF TRBV11-2 . TRBJ2-7 TRBD1
TGTGCCAGCAGGAGACAGATTACCGGGGAGCTGTTTTTT CASRRQITGELFF TRBV2 . TRBJ2-2 .
TGTGCCAGCAGCTTGCAGGGGGCGAACACTGAAGCTTTCTTT CASSLQGANTEAFF TRBV5-4 . TRBJ1-1 TRBD1
TGTGCCAGTAGTAACAGACAGGGGGTGAACACTGAAGCTTTCTTT CASSNRQGVNTEAFF TRBV19 . TRBJ1-1 TRBD1
TGTGCCAGCAGCGCGACAGGGGGAGGGGAGCAGTACTTC CASSATGGGEQYF TRBV6-5 . TRBJ2-7 TRBD1
TGTGCCTGGAGTGTACGCAGGGGGCTAGAGACCCAGTACTTC CAWSVRRGLETQYF TRBV30 . TRBJ2-5 TRBD1
TGTGCCACCAGCAGAGGCGGGAGTACCTTCGAGCAGTACTTC CATSRGGSTFEQYF TRBV15 . TRBJ2-7 TRBD2
TGTGCCAGCAGCCGGGGCGGGGGTGGATACCTAGAAAAACTGTTTTTT CASSRGGGGYLEKLFF TRBV5-4 . TRBJ1-4 .
TGCGCCAGCAGCCAAGTGGAGGGTGGGGACACAGATACGCAGTATTTT CASSQVEGGDTDTQYF TRBV4-1 . TRBJ2-3 .
TGCGCCAGCAGCAGGACACCTGGAGTGGCAGATACGCAGTATTTT CASSRTPGVADTQYF TRBV5-1 . TRBJ2-3 .
TGTGCCAGCTCACCCCCGGGACTAGCGGGGAGGATGGAGACCCAGTACTTC CASSPPGLAGRMETQYF TRBV18 . TRBJ2-5 TRBD2
TGTGCCAGCAGTGAACTGGGGGGTACCTACAATGAGCAGTTCTTC CASSELGGTYNEQFF TRBV6-1 once TRBJ2-1 .
TGCGCCAGCAGCTTGGACGGGTCACCCCTCCACTTT CASSLDGSPLHF TRBV5-1 . TRBJ1-6 .
TGCGCCAGCAGCCAGGAAAATTTTTCCGGGGAGCTGTTTTTT CASSQENFSGELFF TRBV5-1 . TRBJ2-2 .
TGCAGTGCCAACAGACTAGCGGTACAGTTCTTC CSANRLAVQFF TRBV20-1 . TRBJ2-1 TRBD2
TGTGCCAGCAGCTTAGAGGAGGGGGCCAACTATGGCTACACCTTC CASSLEEGANYGYTF TRBV11-2 . TRBJ1-2 TRBD1
TGTGCCAGCTCACGGCAGGGCATCACAGATACGCAGTATTTT CASSRQGITDTQYF TRBV18 . TRBJ2-3 .
TGTGCCAGCCAGTGGGTAAGCGGGATATACGAGCAGTACTTC CASQWVSGIYEQYF TRBV6-5 . TRBJ2-7 TRBD2
TGTGCCAGCAGCCCTAACAGGGGGCTAGGGGACACCATATATTTT CASSPNRGLGDTIYF TRBV14 . TRBJ1-3 TRBD1
TGTGCCAGCACGTCAGGGTCGGTTGGAAACACCATATATTTT CASTSGSVGNTIYF TRBV28 . TRBJ1-3 .
TGCGCCAGCGGAATCTGGACAGGGGGAACTGAAGCTTTCTTT CASGIWTGGTEAFF TRBV10-2 . TRBJ1-1 TRBD1
TGTGCCAGCAGTCGGCAGGGGGCCAACTATGGCTACACCTTC CASSRQGANYGYTF TRBV27 . TRBJ1-2 TRBD1
TGCGCCAGCAGCCAAGGGCAGGGATTCTACACCGGGGAGCTGTTTTTT CASSQGQGFYTGELFF TRBV4-1 . TRBJ2-2 .
TGCGCCAGCAGCCAAGAGAAGGACTACAAAGTTCCCTACGAGCAGTACTTC CASSQEKDYKVPYEQYF TRBV4-3 . TRBJ2-7 .
TGTGCTAGTGGTTTGGGACAGCCGTTGGCAGATACGCAGTATTTT CASGLGQPLADTQYF TRBV12-5 . TRBJ2-3 .
TGCGCCAGCAGCTCAGTCCCGGGACTAGGGAAGGAGCAGTACTTC CASSSVPGLGKEQYF TRBV5-1 . TRBJ2-7 TRBD2
TGTGCCAGCAGCGGAACTGGCAGGGGGCTCAAAGGCTACACCTTC CASSGTGRGLKGYTF TRBV7-9 . TRBJ1-2 TRBD1